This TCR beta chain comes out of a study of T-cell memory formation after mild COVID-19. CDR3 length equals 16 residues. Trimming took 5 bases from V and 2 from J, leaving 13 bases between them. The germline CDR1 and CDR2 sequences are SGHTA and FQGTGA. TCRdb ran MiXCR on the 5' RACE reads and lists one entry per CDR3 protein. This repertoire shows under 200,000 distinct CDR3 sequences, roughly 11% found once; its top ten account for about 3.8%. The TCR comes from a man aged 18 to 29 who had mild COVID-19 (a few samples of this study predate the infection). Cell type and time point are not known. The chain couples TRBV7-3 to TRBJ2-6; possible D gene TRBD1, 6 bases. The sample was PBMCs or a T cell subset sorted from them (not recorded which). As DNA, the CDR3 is TGTGCCAGCAGCGTCGCTGGGGGCCCTGGGGCCAACGTCCTGACTTTC. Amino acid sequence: CASSVAGGPGANVLTF.